The 15 T cell receptor beta chains given below trace back to one sample, sequenced in a study of cytomegalovirus exposure and HLA in healthy donors. TCRdb's copy holds only in-frame clones and misses some; the assay was immunoSEQ multiplex PCR. The sample has roughly 120,000 clones; around 94% are singletons. The material sequenced was PBMCs. The receptor set was obtained from a woman aged 18-29 years in good health and CMV-seronegative.

J is TRBJ1-5 and V is TRBV2, with TRBD1 matching over 7 bases. The V gene's germline CDR1 is SNHLY and CDR2 FYNNEI. The V gene end was trimmed by 1 base and the J gene end by 7 bases; junction bases not matched to a gene: 4. The CDR3 contains 14 residues. In nucleotides, the CDR3 is TGTGCCAGCAGTGAAGGTGTACAGGGGCAGCCCCAGCATTTT. Translation: CASSEGVQGQPQHF.

The gene calls are TRBV5-8 and TRBJ1-1; TRBD1 is a possible D gene (6 bases). Trimming left V 1 base short and J 10 bases short, with 11 bases between. Germline CDR1 reads SGHTS; CDR2 reads YDEGEE. The CDR3 has 12 amino acids. CDR3 DNA sequence: TGTGCCAGCAGCTTGTCCGGCAGGGGAGCTTTCTTT. Translating it yields CASSLSGRGAFF. Full variable domain (outside the CDR3, taken from reference TRBV5-8 and TRBJ1-1): EAGVTQSPTHLIKTRGQQATLRCSPISGHTSVYWYQQALGLGLQFLLWYDEGEERNRGNFPPRFSGRQFPNYSSELNVNALELEDSALYLCASSLSGRGAFFGQGTRLTVV.

The chain couples TRBV6-1 to TRBJ2-7; 7 bases align to TRBD1. The germline V gene encodes CDR1 MNHNS and CDR2 SASEGT. The CDR3 has 13 residues. V shed 4 bases and J 3 bases; nucleotides not matched to a gene: 3. CDR3 nucleotide sequence: TGTGCCAGCAGTGTATCAGGGGGCTACGAGCAGTACTTC. Protein: CASSVSGGYEQYF.

CDR3 nucleotide sequence: TGTGCCAGCAGCCCTACAGGGACGAACACTGAAGCTTTCTTT. Amino acids: CASSPTGTNTEAFF. This chain joins TRBV27 and TRBJ1-1; D might be TRBD1 (6 bases). Germline-derived CDR1 and CDR2 are MNHEY and SMNVEV (reference sequence). The CDR3 has 14 amino acids. Trimming stripped 6 bases from V and 1 base from J, with 12 bases between.

The V and J genes are TRBV14 and TRBJ1-2, with a tentative D call TRBD1 (6 bases). V was pared by 8 bases and J by 2 bases, with 6 bases between. This CDR3 is 11 amino acids long. Germline V lookup: CDR1 SGHDN, CDR2 FVKESK. CDR3 DNA: TGTGCCAGCGGACAGAACTATGGCTACACCTTC. Residues: CASGQNYGYTF.

V is TRBV5-1 and J is TRBJ2-3; 9 bases agree with TRBD1. V lost 4 bases, J lost 0 bases, and 3 bases stayed unmatched. This CDR3 has 15 residues. Germline-derived CDR1 and CDR2 are SGHRS and YFSETQ. CDR3 in amino acids: CASSVTGGSTDTQYF. CDR3 bases: TGCGCCAGCAGCGTGACAGGGGGTAGCACAGATACGCAGTATTTT.

This clone came up once. This chain connects TRBV14 to TRBJ2-2, with TRBD2 identical over 8 bases. CDR3 size: 16 residues. J gave up 3 bases and V 1 base, and 4 bases lay outside the gene matches. CDR1 and CDR2 (germline): SGHDN, FVKESK. The CDR3 spells CASSQVWREDTGELFF. CDR3 nucleotides: TGTGCCAGCAGCCAAGTTTGGCGGGAGGACACCGGGGAGCTGTTTTTT.

The chain uses TRBV28 and TRBJ2-3; the match to TRBD2 covers 8 bases. The junction had 8 bases not matched to a gene; V was cut back by 5 bases and J by 1 base. The CDR3 runs to 16 residues. The V gene's germline CDR1 is MDHEN and CDR2 SYDVKM. The CDR3 region is CASSKTSGIGTDTQYF. CDR3 DNA: TGTGCCAGCAGTAAAACTAGCGGCATAGGCACAGATACGCAGTATTTT.

The CDR3 is CASSGDRNEKLFF. In DNA form, the CDR3 reads TGTGCCAGCAGCGGGGACAGAAATGAAAAACTGTTTTTT. This chain links TRBV7-9 with TRBJ1-4; TRBD1 aligns across 7 bases. The CDR3 spans 13 residues. After removal of 5 bases from V and 5 bases from J, the junction contained 2 bases not matched to a gene. Per germline, CDR1 SEHNR and CDR2 FQNEAQ (reference sequence). The full variable domain, completed using reference TRBV7-9 and TRBJ1-4, is DTGVSQNPRHKITKRGQNVTFRCDPISEHNRLYWYRQTLGQGPEFLTYFQNEAQLEKSRLLSDRFSAERPKGSFSTLEIQRTEQGDSAMYLCASSGDRNEKLFFGSGTQLSVL.

The chain is built from TRBV7-9 and TRBJ2-5; the match to TRBD2 covers 7 bases. The trim removed 4 bases at V and 5 bases at J, leaving 4 bases unmatched. This CDR3 comprises 13 residues. The germline V gene encodes CDR1 SEHNR and CDR2 FQNEAQ (reference sequence). CDR3: CASSSGLRETQYF. The CDR3 nucleotides are TGTGCCAGCAGCTCGGGACTACGGGAGACCCAGTACTTC.

V gene TRBV2 combines with J gene TRBJ1-2; weak D call: TRBD1 (6 bases). V was pared by 7 bases and J by 8 bases, with 14 bases between. CDR1 is SNHLY, CDR2 FYNNEI, per germline. The CDR3 contains 12 residues. CDR3 protein: CASITGLGGYTF. CDR3 DNA: TGTGCCAGCATTACAGGGCTCGGAGGCTACACCTTC.

The chain employs TRBV4-1 and TRBJ2-7, with 9 bases that match TRBD2. Germline assignment: CDR1 MGHRA and CDR2 YSYEKL. The V and J ends lost 4 bases and 11 bases, in that order; junction bases with no gene match: 15. The CDR3 consists of 15 residues. In DNA form, the CDR3 reads TGCGCCAGCAGCCCTCTAGCGGGGACGGGCTCAGTGGAGTACTTC. It translates to CASSPLAGTGSVEYF.

V usage is TRBV28 and J usage is TRBJ2-6; D perhaps matches TRBD2 (5 bases). The CDR3 extends over 17 amino acids. The germline V gene encodes CDR1 MDHEN and CDR2 SYDVKM. V was trimmed by 6 bases and J by 2 bases, leaving 17 bases between them. CDR3 residues: CASSPRRGRTGANVLTF. The CDR3 nucleotides read TGTGCCAGCAGCCCTCGCCGGGGTAGGACTGGGGCCAACGTCCTGACTTTC.

The genes are TRBV19 and TRBJ2-7; D unresolved. The germline V gene encodes CDR1 LNHDA and CDR2 SQIVND (reference sequence). Trimming removed 7 bases at V and 1 base at J, with 11 bases between. The CDR3 consists of 13 residues. CDR3 protein: CASNERMSYEQYF. DNA for the CDR3: TGTGCCAGTAATGAGAGGATGTCCTACGAGCAGTACTTC.

The J gene is TRBJ2-7, the V gene TRBV6-6; 9 bases fit TRBD1. CDR1 is MNHNY and CDR2 is SVGAGI in the germline V gene (reference sequence). J gave up 6 bases and V 5 bases, and 8 bases lay outside the gene matches. The CDR3 contains 14 residues. CDR3 DNA: TGTGCCAGCAGTAACGGACAGGGGATCGGCGAGCAGTACTTC. It yields the protein CASSNGQGIGEQYF.